This T cell receptor (beta chain) was identified during a study of neurological immune-mediated disorders. Germline CDR1 SGHTA, CDR2 FQGNSA. The CDR3 totals 16 residues. Unmatched junction bases numbered 6, after V lost 5 bases and J lost 0 bases. Overall study results and limits: Private repertoires in all groups were suggested, as expanded clones shared no CDR3 amino acid sequences across subjects.

This clonotype turned up a few times. The antigen remains undetermined. It was from 2 million PBMCs stored at -80 C that the unsorted libraries were obtained. TCRdb re-derived calls from the 5' RACE reads in MiXCR, one entry per CDR3 protein. Of around 30,000 distinct CDR3 sequences listed, less than 2.5% are singletons. Sequencing was performed on PBMCs. This chain links TRBV7-2 with TRBJ2-3; 9 bases line up with TRBD2. The TCR sequence derives from a woman between 45 and 65 years old with multiple sclerosis. The CDR3 loop reads CASSLTSGSSTDTQYF. In nucleotides, the CDR3 is TGTGCCAGCAGCCTAACTAGCGGGTCGAGCACAGATACGCAGTATTTT.